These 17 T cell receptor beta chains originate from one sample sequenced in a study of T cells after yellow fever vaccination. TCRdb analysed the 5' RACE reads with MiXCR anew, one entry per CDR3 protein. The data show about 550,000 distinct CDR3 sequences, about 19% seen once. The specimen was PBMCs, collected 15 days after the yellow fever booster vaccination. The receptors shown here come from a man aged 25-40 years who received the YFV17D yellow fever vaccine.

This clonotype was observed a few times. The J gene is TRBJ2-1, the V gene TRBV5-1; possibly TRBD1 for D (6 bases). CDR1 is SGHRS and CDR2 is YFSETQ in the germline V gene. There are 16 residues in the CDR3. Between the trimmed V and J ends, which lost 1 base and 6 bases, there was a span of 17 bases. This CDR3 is CASSLSGASGSNEQFF. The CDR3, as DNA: TGCGCCAGCAGCTTGTCAGGGGCTTCTGGCTCCAATGAGCAGTTCTTC.

CDR3 protein: CASSYMLGHYTQYF. CDR3 DNA: TGTGCCAGCAGTTACATGTTGGGACACTATACGCAGTATTTT. This chain uses TRBV6-5 with TRBJ2-3, with a tentative D call TRBD1 (6 bases). This CDR3 comprises 14 residues. V shed 2 bases and J shed 7 bases, with 13 bases lying between them. The germline gives CDR1 MNHEY, CDR2 SVGAGI.

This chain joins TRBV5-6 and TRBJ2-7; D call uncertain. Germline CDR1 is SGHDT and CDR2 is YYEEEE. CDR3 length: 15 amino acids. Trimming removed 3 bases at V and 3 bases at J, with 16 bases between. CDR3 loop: CASSSLQRSDYEQYF. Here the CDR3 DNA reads TGTGCCAGCAGCTCTCTCCAGCGAAGCGACTACGAGCAGTACTTC.

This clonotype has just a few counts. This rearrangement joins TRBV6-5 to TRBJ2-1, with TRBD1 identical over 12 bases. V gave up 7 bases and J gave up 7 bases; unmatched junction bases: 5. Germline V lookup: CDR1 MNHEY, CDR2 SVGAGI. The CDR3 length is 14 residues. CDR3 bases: TGTGCCAGCACTTGGGGACAGGGGGCGAATGAGCAGTTCTTC. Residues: CASTWGQGANEQFF.

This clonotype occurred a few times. CDR3 sequence reads: CASSQVGGTGDTQYF. The CDR3 DNA reads as TGTGCCAGCAGCCAAGTGGGCGGGACAGGAGATACGCAGTATTTT. The rearrangement uses TRBV3-1 and TRBJ2-3; the match to TRBD1 covers 8 bases. The V and J ends lost 1 base and 5 bases, in that order; junction bases with no gene match: 5. This CDR3 region has 15 residues. Germline V gene sequence: CDR1 LGHDT, CDR2 YNNKEL (reference sequence).

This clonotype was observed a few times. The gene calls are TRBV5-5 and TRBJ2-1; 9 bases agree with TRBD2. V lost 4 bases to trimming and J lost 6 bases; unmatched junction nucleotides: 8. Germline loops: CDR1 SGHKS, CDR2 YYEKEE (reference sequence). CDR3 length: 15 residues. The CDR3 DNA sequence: TGTGCCAGCAGCCCTCTAGCGGGGCCCCTCAATGAGCAGTTCTTC. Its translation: CASSPLAGPLNEQFF.

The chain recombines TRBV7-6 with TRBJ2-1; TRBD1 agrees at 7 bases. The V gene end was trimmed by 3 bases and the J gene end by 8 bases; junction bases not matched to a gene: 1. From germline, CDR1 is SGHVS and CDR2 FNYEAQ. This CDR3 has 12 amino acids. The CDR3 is CASSFTGDEQFF. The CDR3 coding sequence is TGTGCCAGCAGCTTTACAGGGGATGAGCAGTTCTTC. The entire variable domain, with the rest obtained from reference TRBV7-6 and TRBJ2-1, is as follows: GAGVSQSPRYKVTKRGQDVALRCDPISGHVSLYWYRQALGQGPEFLTYFNYEAQQDKSGLPNDRFSAERPEGSISTLTIQRTEQRDSAMYRCASSFTGDEQFFGPGTRLTVL.

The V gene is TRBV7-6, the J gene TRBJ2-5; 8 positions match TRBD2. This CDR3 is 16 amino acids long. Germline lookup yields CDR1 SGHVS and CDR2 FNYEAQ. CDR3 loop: CVSSLGASGSLGTQYF. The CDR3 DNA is TGTGTTAGCAGCTTAGGGGCGAGCGGGAGCCTTGGGACCCAGTACTTC.

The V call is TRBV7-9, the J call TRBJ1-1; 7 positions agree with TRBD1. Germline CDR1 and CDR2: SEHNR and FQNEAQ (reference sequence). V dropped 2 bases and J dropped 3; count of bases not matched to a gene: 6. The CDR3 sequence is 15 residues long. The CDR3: CASSLRGGEDTEAFF. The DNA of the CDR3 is TGTGCCAGCAGCTTAAGAGGGGGCGAGGACACTGAAGCTTTCTTT.

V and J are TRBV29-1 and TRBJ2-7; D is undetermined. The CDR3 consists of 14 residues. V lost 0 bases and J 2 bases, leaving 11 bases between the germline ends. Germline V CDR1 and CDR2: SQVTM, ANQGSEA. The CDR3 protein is CSVEDLGKPYEQYF. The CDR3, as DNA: TGCAGCGTTGAAGACTTAGGGAAACCCTACGAGCAGTACTTC.

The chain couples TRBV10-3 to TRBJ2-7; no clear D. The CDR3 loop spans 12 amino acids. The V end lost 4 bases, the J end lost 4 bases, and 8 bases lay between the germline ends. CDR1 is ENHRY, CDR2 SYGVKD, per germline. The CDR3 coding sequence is TGTGCCATCAGTGGCGGAAGTTACGAGCAGTACTTC. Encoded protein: CAISGGSYEQYF.

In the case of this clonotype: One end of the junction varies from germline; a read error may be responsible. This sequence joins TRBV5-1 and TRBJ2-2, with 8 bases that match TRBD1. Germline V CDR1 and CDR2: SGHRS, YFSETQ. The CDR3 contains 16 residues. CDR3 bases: TGCGCCAGCAGCTTGGCCGGGACAGGAAACAACGGGGAGCTGTTTTTT. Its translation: CASSLAGTGNNGELFF.

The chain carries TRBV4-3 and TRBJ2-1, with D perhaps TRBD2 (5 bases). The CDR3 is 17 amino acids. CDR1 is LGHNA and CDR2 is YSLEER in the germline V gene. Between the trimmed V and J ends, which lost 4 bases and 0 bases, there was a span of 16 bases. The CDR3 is CASSPIAGLSSYNEQFF. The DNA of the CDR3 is TGCGCCAGCAGCCCCATCGCCGGACTGAGCTCCTACAATGAGCAGTTCTTC.

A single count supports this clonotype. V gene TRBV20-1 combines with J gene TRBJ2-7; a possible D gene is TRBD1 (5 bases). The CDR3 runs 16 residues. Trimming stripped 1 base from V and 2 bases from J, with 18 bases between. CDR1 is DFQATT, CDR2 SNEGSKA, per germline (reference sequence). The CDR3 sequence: CSARAGPAGAPYEQYF. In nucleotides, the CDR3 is TGCAGTGCTAGAGCCGGCCCAGCTGGGGCTCCCTACGAGCAGTACTTC.

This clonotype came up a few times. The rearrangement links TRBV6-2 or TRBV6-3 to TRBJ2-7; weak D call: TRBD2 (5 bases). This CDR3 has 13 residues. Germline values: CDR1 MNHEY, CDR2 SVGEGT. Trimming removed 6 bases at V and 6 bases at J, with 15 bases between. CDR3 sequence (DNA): TGTGCCAGCAGCTCAAGCGGCGTGGGCGAGCAGTACTTC. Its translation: CASSSSGVGEQYF.

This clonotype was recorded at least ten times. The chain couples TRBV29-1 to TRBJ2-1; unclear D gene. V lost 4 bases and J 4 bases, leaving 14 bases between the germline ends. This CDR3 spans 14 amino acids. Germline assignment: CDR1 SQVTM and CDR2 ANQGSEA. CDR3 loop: CSVAQTLEYNEQFF. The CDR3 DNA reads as TGCAGCGTTGCCCAAACCCTCGAATACAATGAGCAGTTCTTC.

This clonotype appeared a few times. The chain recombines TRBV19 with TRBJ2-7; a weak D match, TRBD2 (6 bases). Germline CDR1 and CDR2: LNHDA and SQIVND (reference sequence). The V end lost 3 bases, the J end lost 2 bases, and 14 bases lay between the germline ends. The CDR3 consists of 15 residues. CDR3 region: CASSIGSGPAYEQYF. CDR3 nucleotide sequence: TGTGCCAGTAGTATTGGTAGCGGTCCCGCCTACGAGCAGTACTTC.